This T cell receptor beta chain came from a study of blood T cell repertoires in COVID-19. Turning to the study itself: The study drew acute and convalescent COVID-19 samples from the United States, Italy and Spain.

Per germline, CDR1 SQVTM and CDR2 ANQGSEA. The CDR3 totals 13 residues. The V end lost 7 bases, the J end lost 5 bases, and 15 bases lay between the germline ends. Original analysis: Counts of nucleated cells, estimated from reference gene primer amplification, were obtained. Libraries were prepared by immunoSEQ multiplex PCR; TCRdb keeps only in-frame clonotypes and omits some of them. The DNA gave D and trimming, while V, J and clone size come from that table. The repertoire has 64,000 or so clones, around 86% of them found once; the top ten carry over 9.5%. This chain uses TRBV29-1 with TRBJ1-5; a possible D gene is TRBD1 (6 bases). The sample comprised peripheral blood. This TCR came from a human donor in a cohort sampled during active COVID-19. The CDR3 DNA follows: TGCAGCGCCACGACAGGAGTGGATCAGCCCCAGCATTTT. It encodes CSATTGVDQPQHF.